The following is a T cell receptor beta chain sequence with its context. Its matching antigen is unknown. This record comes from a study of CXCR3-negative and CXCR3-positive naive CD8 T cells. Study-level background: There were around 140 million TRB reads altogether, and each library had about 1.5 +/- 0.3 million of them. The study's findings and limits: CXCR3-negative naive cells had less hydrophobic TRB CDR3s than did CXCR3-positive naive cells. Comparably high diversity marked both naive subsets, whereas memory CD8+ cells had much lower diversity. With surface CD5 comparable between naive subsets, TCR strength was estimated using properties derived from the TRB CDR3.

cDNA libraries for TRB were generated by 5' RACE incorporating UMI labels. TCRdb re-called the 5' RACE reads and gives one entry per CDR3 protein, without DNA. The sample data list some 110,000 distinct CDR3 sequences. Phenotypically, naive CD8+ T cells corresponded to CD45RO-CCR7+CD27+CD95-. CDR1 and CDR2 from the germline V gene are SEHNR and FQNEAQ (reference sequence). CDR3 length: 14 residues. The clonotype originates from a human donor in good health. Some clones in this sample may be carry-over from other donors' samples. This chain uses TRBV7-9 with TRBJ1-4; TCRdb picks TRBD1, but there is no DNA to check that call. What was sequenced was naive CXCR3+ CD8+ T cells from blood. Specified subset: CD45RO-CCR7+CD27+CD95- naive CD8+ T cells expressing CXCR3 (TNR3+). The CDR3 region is CASSLVRPVAKLFF. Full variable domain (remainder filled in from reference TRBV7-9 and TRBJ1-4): DTGVSQNPRHKITKRGQNVTFRCDPISEHNRLYWYRQTLGQGPEFLTYFQNEAQLEKSRLLSDRFSAERPKGSFSTLEIQRTEQGDSAMYLCASSLVRPVAKLFFGSGTQLSVL.